Listed below are T cell receptor beta chains from one sample, sequenced in a study of T cells in Graves' hyperthyroidism and ophthalmopathy. TCRdb passed the multiplex PCR reads through MiXCR, listing each CDR3 protein once. The table records 300,000 to 450,000 distinct CDR3 sequences, roughly 25% of them present only once. Sequences were obtained from blood. The receptor source for this set is a man over 45 with Graves' hyperthyroidism. CDR3s include the opening cysteine and the closing phenylalanine or tryptophan. The D gene is left open where the match is weak. Rows may omit the clone size; those that give it use once, few, many or a size class.

clone_size | d_call | j_call | v_call | cdr3_aa | cdr3_nt
- | TRBD2 | TRBJ2-3 | TRBV20-1 | CSARDIRTSGSTDTQYF | TGCAGTGCTAGAGATATACGGACTAGCGGGAGCACAGATACGCAGTATTTT
few | - | TRBJ2-7 | TRBV19 | CATRATYEQYF | TGTGCCACCCGGGCGACCTACGAGCAGTACTTC
many | TRBD2 | TRBJ2-1 | TRBV27 | CASSPGRGLATSWYNEQFF | TGTGCCAGCAGCCCAGGCCGTGGACTAGCCACGAGTTGGTACAATGAGCAGTTCTTC
- | - | TRBJ2-1 | TRBV18 | CASSRETGHWDEQFF | TGTGCCAGCTCACGTGAAACGGGCCACTGGGATGAGCAGTTCTTC
- | TRBD2 | TRBJ2-7 | TRBV6-2/TRBV6-3 | CASRGLAGYGQYF | TGTGCCAGCAGGGGACTAGCCGGCTACGGGCAGTACTTC
- | TRBD2 | TRBJ2-3 | TRBV4-1 | CASSQDRTSVADTQYF | TGCGCCAGCAGCCAAGATCGAACTAGCGTTGCAGATACGCAGTATTTT
many | - | TRBJ1-2 | TRBV18 | CASSPSQDYGYTF | TGTGCCAGCTCACCGTCGCAGGATTATGGCTACACCTTC
once | TRBD1 | TRBJ2-1 | TRBV20-1 | CSAADRSSYNEQFF | TGCAGTGCTGCGGACAGGAGCTCCTACAATGAGCAGTTCTTC
few | TRBD2 | TRBJ2-5 | TRBV5-1 | CASSKERAGRGETQYF | TGCGCCAGCAGCAAAGAACGAGCGGGGAGGGGAGAGACCCAGTACTTC
- | - | TRBJ1-1 | TRBV6-5 | CASSLSDRNTEAFF | TGTGCCAGCAGTCTCTCGGACAGGAACACTGAAGCTTTCTTT
- | TRBD2 | TRBJ2-7 | TRBV20-1 | CSASSGTNSYEQYF | TGCAGTGCTAGCTCCGGGACTAACTCCTACGAGCAGTACTTC
many | - | TRBJ2-3 | TRBV11-2 | CASSSQITDTQYF | TGTGCCAGCAGCTCCCAGATCACAGATACGCAGTATTTT
- | TRBD2 | TRBJ2-3 | TRBV28 | CASSFPYLAGAGTDTQYF | TGTGCCAGCAGTTTTCCGTATCTAGCGGGAGCGGGGACAGATACGCAGTATTTT
many | TRBD2 | TRBJ2-7 | TRBV7-2 | CASSLALPRLAGDEQYF | TGTGCCAGCAGCTTAGCTCTGCCTAGACTAGCGGGAGACGAGCAGTACTTC
few | - | TRBJ2-5 | TRBV7-9 | CASSLGIPSGGSTFQETQYF | TGTGCCAGCAGCTTAGGAATACCAAGTGGAGGGTCCACCTTCCAAGAGACCCAGTACTTC
- | TRBD2 | TRBJ2-7 | TRBV12-3/TRBV12-4 | CASSFALAGDEQYF | TGTGCCAGCAGTTTTGCACTAGCGGGAGACGAGCAGTACTTC
many | - | TRBJ2-1 | TRBV2 | CASNNDEQFF | TGTGCCAGCAACAATGATGAGCAGTTCTTC
- | - | TRBJ2-2 | TRBV24-1 | CATRSPRSGELFF | TGTGCCACCAGGTCTCCGAGGTCCGGGGAGCTGTTTTTT
- | TRBD2 | TRBJ2-2 | TRBV4-2 | CASSHLGEGFTGELFF | TGTGCCAGCAGCCACCTAGGGGAGGGCTTTACCGGGGAGCTGTTTTTT
many | - | TRBJ2-5 | TRBV7-3 | CASSLYPGETQYF | TGTGCCAGCAGCTTATATCCGGGAGAGACCCAGTACTTC
- | TRBD2 | TRBJ2-7 | TRBV27 | CASSPGSGRVNEQYF | TGTGCCAGCAGTCCCGGTAGCGGGAGAGTTAACGAGCAGTACTTC
many | - | TRBJ2-3 | TRBV4-2 | CASSQDFPIPDTQYF | TGTGCCAGCAGCCAAGACTTCCCGATCCCAGATACGCAGTATTTT
- | TRBD2 | TRBJ2-3 | TRBV2 | CASTKTSGIIGGTDTQYF | TGTGCCAGCACGAAGACTAGCGGGATAATTGGTGGCACAGATACGCAGTATTTT
- | - | TRBJ1-1 | TRBV20-1 | CSARFLGGEAFF | TGCAGTGCTAGATTCCTCGGGGGGGAGGCTTTCTTT
- | TRBD1 | TRBJ1-2 | TRBV19 | CASSVWTGGSDGYTF | TGTGCCAGTAGTGTCTGGACAGGGGGCTCGGATGGCTACACCTTC
- | - | TRBJ2-3 | TRBV6-1 | CASSEDTGISSTATQYF | TGTGCCAGCAGTGAAGATACAGGGATCTCTTCTACAGCTACGCAGTATTTT
- | - | TRBJ1-2 | TRBV20-1 | CSAGDNYGYTF | TGCAGTGCGGGGGACAACTATGGCTACACCTTC
many | - | TRBJ2-7 | TRBV2 | CASSATTYEQYF | TGTGCCAGCAGTGCGACTACCTACGAGCAGTACTTC
few | TRBD2 | TRBJ2-7 | TRBV6-2/TRBV6-3 | CASSYSTAGPSLGEQYF | TGTGCCAGCAGTTACTCGACAGCGGGACCCTCCTTGGGGGAGCAGTACTTC
few | TRBD1 | TRBJ1-1 | TRBV6-1 | CASSKITGVDEAFF | TGTGCCAGCAGCAAAATTACAGGGGTTGATGAAGCTTTCTTT